A single T cell receptor (beta chain) is shown here with its context. Its antigen is undetermined. The assay was immunoSEQ multiplex PCR, and TCRdb's table has in-frame clones only and misses some. The table has 630,000 or so clones, roughly 98% seen once. CD45RO-negative cells were positively selected for CCR7, leaving out terminally differentiated effector memory CD45RA+ cells. CDR3 length: 15 residues. The V end lost 4 bases, the J end lost 0 bases, and 10 bases lay between the germline ends. The germline V gene has CDR1 LGHNA and CDR2 YSLEER. The source of the sample is a study of shared clonotypes between healthy human individuals. Study findings and constraints: Sampling covered blood only; tissue repertoires likely differ. The generation probabilities recorded for non-shared clonotypes fell below those of clonotypes shared by all four donors.

The source of this sequence is a man in his thirties or forties in good health. This chain joins TRBV4-3 and TRBJ2-1; D is ambiguous. The sequenced material came from naive CD8+ T cells sorted from blood. The DNA of the CDR3 is TGCGCCAGCAGCCCCCACCAGAGCTCCTACAATGAGCAGTTCTTC. The encoded protein is CASSPHQSSYNEQFF.